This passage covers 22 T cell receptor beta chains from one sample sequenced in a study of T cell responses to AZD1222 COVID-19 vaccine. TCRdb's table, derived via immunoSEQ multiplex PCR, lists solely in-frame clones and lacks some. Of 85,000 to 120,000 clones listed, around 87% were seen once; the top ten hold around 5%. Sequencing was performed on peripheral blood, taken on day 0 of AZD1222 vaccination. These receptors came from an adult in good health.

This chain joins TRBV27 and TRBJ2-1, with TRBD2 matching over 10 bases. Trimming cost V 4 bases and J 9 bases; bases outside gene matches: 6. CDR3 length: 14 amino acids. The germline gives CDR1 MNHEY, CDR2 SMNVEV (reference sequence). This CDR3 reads CASSYTSGVGEQFF. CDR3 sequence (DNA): TGTGCCAGCAGTTATACTAGCGGGGTAGGTGAGCAGTTCTTC.

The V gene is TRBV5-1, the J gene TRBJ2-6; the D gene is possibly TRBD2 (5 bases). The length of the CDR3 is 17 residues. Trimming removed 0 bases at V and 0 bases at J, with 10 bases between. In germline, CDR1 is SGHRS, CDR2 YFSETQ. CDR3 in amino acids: CASSLAGVLSGANVLTF. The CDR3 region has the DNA TGCGCCAGCAGCTTGGCCGGGGTCCTCTCTGGGGCCAACGTCCTGACTTTC.

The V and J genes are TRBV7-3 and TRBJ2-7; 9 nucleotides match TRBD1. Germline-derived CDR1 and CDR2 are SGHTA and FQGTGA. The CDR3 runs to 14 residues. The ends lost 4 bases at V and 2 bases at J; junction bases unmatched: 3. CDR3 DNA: TGTGCCAGCAGCTCGGGGACAGGGCCCTACGAGCAGTACTTC. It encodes CASSSGTGPYEQYF.

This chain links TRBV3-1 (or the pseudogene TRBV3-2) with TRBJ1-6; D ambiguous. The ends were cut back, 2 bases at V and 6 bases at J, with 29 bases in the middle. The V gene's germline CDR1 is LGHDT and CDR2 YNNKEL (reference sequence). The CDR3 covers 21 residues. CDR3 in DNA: TGTGCCAGCAGCCAAAGACTACGACCGCGGCGCAGTTCGTTAGGTAATTCACCCCTCCACTTT. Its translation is CASSQRLRPRRSSLGNSPLHF.

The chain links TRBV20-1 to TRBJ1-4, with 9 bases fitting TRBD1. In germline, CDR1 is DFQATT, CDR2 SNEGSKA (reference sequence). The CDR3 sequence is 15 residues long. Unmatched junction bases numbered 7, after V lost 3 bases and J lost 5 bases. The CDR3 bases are TGCAGTGCTAGTATCCCGGGACAGGGCAATGAAAAACTGTTTTTT. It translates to CSASIPGQGNEKLFF.

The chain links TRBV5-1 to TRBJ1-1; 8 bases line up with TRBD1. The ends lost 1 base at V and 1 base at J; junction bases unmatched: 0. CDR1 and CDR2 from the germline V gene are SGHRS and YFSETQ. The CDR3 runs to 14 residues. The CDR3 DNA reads TGCGCCAGCAGCTTGCAGGGGGCGAACACTGAAGCTTTCTTT. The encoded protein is CASSLQGANTEAFF.

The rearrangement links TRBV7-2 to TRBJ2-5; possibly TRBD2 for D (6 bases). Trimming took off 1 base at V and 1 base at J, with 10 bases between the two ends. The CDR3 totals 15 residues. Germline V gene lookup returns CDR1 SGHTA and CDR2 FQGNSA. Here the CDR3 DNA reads TGTGCCAGCAGCTTAGACGGGGGAGGCCAAGAGACCCAGTACTTC. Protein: CASSLDGGGQETQYF.

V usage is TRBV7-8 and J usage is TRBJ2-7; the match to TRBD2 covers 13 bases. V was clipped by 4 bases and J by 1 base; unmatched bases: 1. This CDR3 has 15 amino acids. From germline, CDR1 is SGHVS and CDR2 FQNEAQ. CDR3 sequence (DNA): TGTGCCAGCAGCTGGACTAGCGGGAGTTCCTACGAGCAGTACTTC. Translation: CASSWTSGSSYEQYF.

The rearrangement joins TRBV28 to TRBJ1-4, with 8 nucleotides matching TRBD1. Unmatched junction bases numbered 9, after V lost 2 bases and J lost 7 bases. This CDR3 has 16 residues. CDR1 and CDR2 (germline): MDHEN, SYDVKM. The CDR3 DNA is TGTGCCAGCAGTTTAACTGCAGGGGGCTGGGGTGAAAAACTGTTTTTT. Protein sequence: CASSLTAGGWGEKLFF.

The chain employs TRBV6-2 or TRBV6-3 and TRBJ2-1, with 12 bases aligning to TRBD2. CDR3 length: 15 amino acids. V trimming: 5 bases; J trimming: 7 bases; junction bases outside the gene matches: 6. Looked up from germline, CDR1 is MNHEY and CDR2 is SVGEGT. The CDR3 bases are TGTGCCAGCAGTGATCGACTAGCGGGGGTAAATGAGCAGTTCTTC. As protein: CASSDRLAGVNEQFF.

The CDR3 loop is CASTTRGGTDEQFF. In DNA form, the CDR3 reads TGTGCCAGTACCACCAGAGGGGGGACGGATGAGCAGTTCTTC. V usage is TRBV19 and J usage is TRBJ2-1; the D gene could be TRBD1 or TRBD2 (6 bases each). Trimming removed 7 bases at V and 8 bases at J, with 18 bases between. The CDR3 covers 14 residues. The germline V gene has CDR1 LNHDA and CDR2 SQIVND (reference sequence).

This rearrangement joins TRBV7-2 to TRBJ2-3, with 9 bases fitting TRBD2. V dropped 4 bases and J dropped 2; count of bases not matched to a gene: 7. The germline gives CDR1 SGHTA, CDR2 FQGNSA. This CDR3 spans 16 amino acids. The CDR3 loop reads CASSSLAGSPTDTQYF. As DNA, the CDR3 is TGTGCCAGCAGCTCCCTAGCGGGGAGCCCCACAGATACGCAGTATTTT.

CDR3 in DNA: TGTGCCAGCAGTTTGGGGGCCGAGACCCAGTACTTC. It encodes CASSLGAETQYF. The chain combines TRBV6-2 or TRBV6-3 with TRBJ2-5, with D possibly being TRBD1 (6 bases). Germline CDR1 and CDR2: MNHEY and SVGEGT. V gave up 4 bases and J gave up 5 bases, with 8 bases separating them. The CDR3 length is 12 residues.

In DNA, the CDR3 is TGCAGCGTTGTTGTCACAGATACGCAGTATTTT. It translates to CSVVVTDTQYF. This chain joins TRBV29-1 and TRBJ2-3, with D unresolved. V lost 4 bases to trimming and J lost 2 bases, with 4 bases between them. The germline gives CDR1 SQVTM, CDR2 ANQGSEA. The CDR3 contains 11 residues.

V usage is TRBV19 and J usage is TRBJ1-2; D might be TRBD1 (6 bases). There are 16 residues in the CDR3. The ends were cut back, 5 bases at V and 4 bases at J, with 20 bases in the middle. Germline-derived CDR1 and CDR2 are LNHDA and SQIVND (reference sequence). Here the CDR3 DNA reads TGTGCCAGTAGTGAACGACAGGTCCGGGACGTCTATGGCTACACCTTC. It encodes CASSERQVRDVYGYTF. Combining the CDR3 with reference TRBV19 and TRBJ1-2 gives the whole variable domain DGGITQSPKYLFRKEGQNVTLSCEQNLNHDAMYWYRQDPGQGLRLIYYSQIVNDFQKGDIAEGYSVSREKKESFPLTVTSAQKNPTAFYLCASSERQVRDVYGYTFGSGTRLTVV.

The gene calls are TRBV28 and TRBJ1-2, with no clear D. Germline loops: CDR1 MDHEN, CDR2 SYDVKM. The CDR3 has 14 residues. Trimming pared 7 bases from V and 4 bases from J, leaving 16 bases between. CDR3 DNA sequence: TGTGCCAGCAATCGGGCCAGCGGAGGCTATGGCTACACCTTC. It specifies CASNRASGGYGYTF.

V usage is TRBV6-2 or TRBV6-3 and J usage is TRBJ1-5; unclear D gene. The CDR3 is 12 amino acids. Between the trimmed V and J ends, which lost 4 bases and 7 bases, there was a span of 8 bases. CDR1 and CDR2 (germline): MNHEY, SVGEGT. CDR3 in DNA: TGTGCCAGCAGTTCCCCCGGACAGCCCCAGCATTTT. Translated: CASSSPGQPQHF.

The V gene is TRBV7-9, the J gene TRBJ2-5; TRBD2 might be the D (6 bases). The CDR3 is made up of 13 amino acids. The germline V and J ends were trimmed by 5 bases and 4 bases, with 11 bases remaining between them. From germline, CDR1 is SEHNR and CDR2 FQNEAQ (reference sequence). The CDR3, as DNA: TGTGCCAGCAGCCCCAAGGGAGGAGAGACCCAGTACTTC. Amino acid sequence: CASSPKGGETQYF.

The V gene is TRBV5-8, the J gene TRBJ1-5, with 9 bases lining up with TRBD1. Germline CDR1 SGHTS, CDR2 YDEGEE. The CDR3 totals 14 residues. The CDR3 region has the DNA TGTGCGACCGGGACAGGGTATGGCAATCAGCCCCAGCATTTT. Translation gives CATGTGYGNQPQHF.

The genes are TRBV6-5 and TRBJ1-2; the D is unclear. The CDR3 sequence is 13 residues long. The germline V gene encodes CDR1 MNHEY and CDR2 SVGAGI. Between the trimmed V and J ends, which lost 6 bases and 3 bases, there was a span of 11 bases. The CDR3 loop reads CASSLGTDYGYTF. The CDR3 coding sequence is TGTGCCAGCAGCCTGGGCACGGACTATGGCTACACCTTC.

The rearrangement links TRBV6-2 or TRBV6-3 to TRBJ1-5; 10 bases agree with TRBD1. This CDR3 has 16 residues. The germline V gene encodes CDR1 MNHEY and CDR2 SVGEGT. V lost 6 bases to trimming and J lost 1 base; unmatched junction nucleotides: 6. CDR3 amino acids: CASSRRQGASNQPQHF. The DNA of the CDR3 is TGTGCCAGCAGCCGAAGACAGGGGGCGAGCAATCAGCCCCAGCATTTT.

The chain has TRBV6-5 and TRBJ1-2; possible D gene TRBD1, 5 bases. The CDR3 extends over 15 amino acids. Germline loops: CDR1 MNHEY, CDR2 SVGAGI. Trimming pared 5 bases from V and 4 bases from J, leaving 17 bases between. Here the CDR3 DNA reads TGTGCCAGCAGTCTAGACAGAGCGAAGGTCTATGGCTACACCTTC. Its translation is CASSLDRAKVYGYTF.